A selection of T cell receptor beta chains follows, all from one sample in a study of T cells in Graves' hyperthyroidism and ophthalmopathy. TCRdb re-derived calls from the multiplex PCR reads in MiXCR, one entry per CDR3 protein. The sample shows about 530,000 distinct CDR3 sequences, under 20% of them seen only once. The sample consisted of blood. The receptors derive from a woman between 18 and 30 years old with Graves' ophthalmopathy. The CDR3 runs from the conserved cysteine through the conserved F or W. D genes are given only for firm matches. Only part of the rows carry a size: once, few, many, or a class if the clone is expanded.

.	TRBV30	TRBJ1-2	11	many	TGTGCCTGGACCCCCGACCACGGCTACACCTTC	CAWTPDHGYTF
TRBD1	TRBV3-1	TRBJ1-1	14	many	TGTGCCAGCAGCCACCTACAGGGGGGCACTGAAGCTTTCTTT	CASSHLQGGTEAFF
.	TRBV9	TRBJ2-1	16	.	TGTGCCAGCAGCGTAGTGGCGGGGAACTCCTACAATGAGCAGTTCTTC	CASSVVAGNSYNEQFF
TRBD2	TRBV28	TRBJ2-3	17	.	TGTGCCAGCAGTTTATGGGGACTAGCAGGAGGCACAGATACGCAGTATTTT	CASSLWGLAGGTDTQYF
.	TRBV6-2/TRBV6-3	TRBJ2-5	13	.	TGTGCCAGCAGCCAGCCTACAAAAGAGACCCAGTACTTC	CASSQPTKETQYF
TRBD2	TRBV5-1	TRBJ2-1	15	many	TGCGCCAGCAGCTTGTTGGCGGGGGGATACAATGAGCAGTTCTTC	CASSLLAGGYNEQFF
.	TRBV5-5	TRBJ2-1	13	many	TGTGCCAGCAGCTTGACACAATCGTATGAGCAGTTCTTC	CASSLTQSYEQFF
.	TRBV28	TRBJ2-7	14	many	TGTGCCAGCAGCTTTGGGGAGGGGGCCTACGAGCAGTACTTC	CASSFGEGAYEQYF
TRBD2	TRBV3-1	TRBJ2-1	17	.	TGTGCCAGCAGCCTCTTAGGACTAGCGGGGGCCTACAATGAGCAGTTCTTC	CASSLLGLAGAYNEQFF
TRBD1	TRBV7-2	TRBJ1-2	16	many	TGTGCCAGCAGCCCCTCCGGGACAGGGGGCGCCGGTGGCTACACCTTC	CASSPSGTGGAGGYTF
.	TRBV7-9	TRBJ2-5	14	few	TGTGCCAGCAGCTTCAGCGGAGAAGCACGGACCCAGTACTTC	CASSFSGEARTQYF
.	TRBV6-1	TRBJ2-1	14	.	TGTGCCAGCAGTGAAGCGGGAGGGGGCAATGAGCAGTTCTTC	CASSEAGGGNEQFF
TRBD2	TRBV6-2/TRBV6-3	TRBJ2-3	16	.	TGTGCCAGCAGCCCGTCCGGGACTAGCGCCACAGATACGCAGTATTTT	CASSPSGTSATDTQYF
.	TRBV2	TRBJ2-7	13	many	TGTGCCAGCAGTATGACAGGTACTAACGAGCAGTACTTC	CASSMTGTNEQYF
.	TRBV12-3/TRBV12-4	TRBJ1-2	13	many	TGTGCCAGCAGGTATACGGAGAGTTATGGCTACACCTTC	CASRYTESYGYTF
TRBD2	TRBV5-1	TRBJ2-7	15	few	TGCGCCAGCAGCTTGACTAGCGGGACGGGCCGCCAGCAGTACTTC	CASSLTSGTGRQQYF
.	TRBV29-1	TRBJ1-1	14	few	TGCAGCGTTGAACACCGGTTGGCGAACACTGAAGCTTTCTTT	CSVEHRLANTEAFF
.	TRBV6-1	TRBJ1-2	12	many	TGTGCCAGCAGTTGGGACGGGTATGGCTACACCTTC	CASSWDGYGYTF
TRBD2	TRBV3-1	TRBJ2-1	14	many	TGTGCCAGCAGCCAAGGACTAGCCGGCGATGAGCAGTTCTTC	CASSQGLAGDEQFF
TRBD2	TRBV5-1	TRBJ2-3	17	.	TGCGCCAGCAGCTTTCTTCGGGAGGCCACTAGCACAGATACGCAGTATTTT	CASSFLREATSTDTQYF
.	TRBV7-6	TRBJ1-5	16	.	TGTGCCAGCAGCTTAGAATCCGGGAGCAGGGACCAGCCCCAGCATTTT	CASSLESGSRDQPQHF
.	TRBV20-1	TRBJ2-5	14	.	TGCAGTGCTAGAGTGGGAACTAGAAAAGAGACCCAGTACTTC	CSARVGTRKETQYF
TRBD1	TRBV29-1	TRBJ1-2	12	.	TGCAGCGTCGTTACAGGGGAAAATGGCTACACCTTC	CSVVTGENGYTF
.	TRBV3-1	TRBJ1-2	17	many	TGTGCCAGCAGCCAAGTTCACAGGAAGGAGACTAACTATGGCTACACCTTC	CASSQVHRKETNYGYTF
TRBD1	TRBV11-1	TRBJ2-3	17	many	TGTGCCAGCAGCTTAGTATCGACAGGGAACCCCCCAGATACGCAGTATTTT	CASSLVSTGNPPDTQYF
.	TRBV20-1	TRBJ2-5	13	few	TGCAGTACCCCAAATTTTCAACAAGAGACCCAGTACTTC	CSTPNFQQETQYF
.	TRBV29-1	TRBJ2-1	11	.	TGCAGCGGGGACTCCTACAATGAGCAGTTCTTC	CSGDSYNEQFF
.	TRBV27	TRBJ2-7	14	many	TGTGCCAGCAGTTTATTCGCTACTTCCTACGAGCAGTACTTC	CASSLFATSYEQYF
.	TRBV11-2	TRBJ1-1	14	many	TGTGCCAGCAGCTTAACAGGGACTGGCACTGAAGCTTTCTTT	CASSLTGTGTEAFF
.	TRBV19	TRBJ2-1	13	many	TGTGCCAGTAGTATACTACCGGGGATTGAGCAGTTCTTC	CASSILPGIEQFF
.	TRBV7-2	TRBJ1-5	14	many	TGTGCCAGCAGCTCTAGGGTTGTTAATCAGCCCCAGCATTTT	CASSSRVVNQPQHF